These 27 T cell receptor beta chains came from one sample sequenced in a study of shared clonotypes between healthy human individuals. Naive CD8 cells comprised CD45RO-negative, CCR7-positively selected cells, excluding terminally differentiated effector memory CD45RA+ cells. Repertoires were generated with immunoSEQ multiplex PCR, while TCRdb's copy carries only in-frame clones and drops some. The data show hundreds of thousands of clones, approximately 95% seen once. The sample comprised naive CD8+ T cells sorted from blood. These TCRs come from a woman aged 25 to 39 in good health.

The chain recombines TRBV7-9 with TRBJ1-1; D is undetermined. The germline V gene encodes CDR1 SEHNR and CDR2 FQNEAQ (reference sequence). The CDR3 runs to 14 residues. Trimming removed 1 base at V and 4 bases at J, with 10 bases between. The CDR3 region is CASSLDWGGTEAFF. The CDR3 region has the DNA TGTGCCAGCAGCTTAGACTGGGGAGGCACTGAAGCTTTCTTT.

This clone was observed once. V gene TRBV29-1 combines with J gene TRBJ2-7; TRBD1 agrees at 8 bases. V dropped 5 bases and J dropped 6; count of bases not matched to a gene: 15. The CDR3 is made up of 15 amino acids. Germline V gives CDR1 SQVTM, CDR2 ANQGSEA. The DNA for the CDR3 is TGCAGCGTTCAAGGGACAGGCCCTGCGAGGACCGAGCAGTACTTC. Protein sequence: CSVQGTGPARTEQYF.

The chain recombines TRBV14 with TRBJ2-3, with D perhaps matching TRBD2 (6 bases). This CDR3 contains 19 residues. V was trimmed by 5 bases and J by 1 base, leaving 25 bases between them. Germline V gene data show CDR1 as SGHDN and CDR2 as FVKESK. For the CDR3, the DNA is TGTGCCAGCAGCGCCCTATTGACGTGGGTAGCGGAGCGCACAGATACGCAGTATTTT. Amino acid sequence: CASSALLTWVAERTDTQYF.

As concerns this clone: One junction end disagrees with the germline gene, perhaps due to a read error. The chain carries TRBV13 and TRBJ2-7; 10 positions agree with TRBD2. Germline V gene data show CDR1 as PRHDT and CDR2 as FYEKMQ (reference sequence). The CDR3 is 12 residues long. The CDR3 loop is CASSLGLAGVKF. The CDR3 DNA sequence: TGTGCCAGCAGCTTAGGTCTAGCGGGAGTAAAATTC.

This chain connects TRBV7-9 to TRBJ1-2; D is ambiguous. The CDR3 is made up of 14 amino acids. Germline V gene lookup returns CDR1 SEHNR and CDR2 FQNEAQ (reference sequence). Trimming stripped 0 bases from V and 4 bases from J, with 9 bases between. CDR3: CASSLAPRTYGYTF. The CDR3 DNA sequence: TGTGCCAGCAGCTTAGCTCCGAGAACCTATGGCTACACCTTC.

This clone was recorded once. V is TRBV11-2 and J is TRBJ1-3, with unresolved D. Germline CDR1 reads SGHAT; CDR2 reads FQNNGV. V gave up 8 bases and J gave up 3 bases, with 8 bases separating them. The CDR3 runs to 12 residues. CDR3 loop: CASEGGGNTIYF. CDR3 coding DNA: TGTGCCAGCGAGGGCGGTGGAAACACCATATATTTT.

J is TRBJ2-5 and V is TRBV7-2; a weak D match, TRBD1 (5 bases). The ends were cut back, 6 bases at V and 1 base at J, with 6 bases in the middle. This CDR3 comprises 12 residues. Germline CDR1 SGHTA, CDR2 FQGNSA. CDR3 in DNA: TGTGCCAGCAGGGACATCCAAGAGACCCAGTACTTC. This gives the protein CASRDIQETQYF.

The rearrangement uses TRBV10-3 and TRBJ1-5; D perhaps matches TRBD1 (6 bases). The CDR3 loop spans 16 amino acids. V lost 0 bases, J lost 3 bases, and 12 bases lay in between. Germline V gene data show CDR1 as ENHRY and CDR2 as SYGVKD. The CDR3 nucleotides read TGTGCCATCAGTGAGTCTCAGGACAGTGTCAATCAGCCCCAGCATTTT. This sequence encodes CAISESQDSVNQPQHF.

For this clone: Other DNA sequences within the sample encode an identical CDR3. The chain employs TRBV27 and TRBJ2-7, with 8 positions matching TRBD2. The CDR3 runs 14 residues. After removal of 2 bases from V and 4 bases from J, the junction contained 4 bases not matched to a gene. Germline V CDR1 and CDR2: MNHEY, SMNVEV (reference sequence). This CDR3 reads CASSLKASGYEQYF. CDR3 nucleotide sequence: TGTGCCAGCAGTTTAAAAGCTAGCGGGTACGAGCAGTACTTC.

CDR3 sequence: CSARDRGETQYF. CDR3 bases: TGCAGCGCCCGGGACAGGGGAGAGACCCAGTACTTC. The chain is built from TRBV29-1 and TRBJ2-5, with TRBD1 matching over 10 bases. Germline-derived CDR1 and CDR2 are SQVTM and ANQGSEA. This CDR3 is built from 12 residues. With V trimmed by 7 bases and J by 4 bases, 3 bases remained unmatched.

Here the CDR3 reads CASSEGAYTGELFF. The CDR3 DNA reads TGTGCCAGCAGTGAAGGGGCGTACACCGGGGAGCTGTTTTTT. The rearrangement uses TRBV6-1 and TRBJ2-2, with D hard to call. CDR3 length equals 14 residues. V was trimmed by 1 base and J by 3 bases, leaving 6 bases between them. Germline lookup yields CDR1 MNHNS and CDR2 SASEGT.

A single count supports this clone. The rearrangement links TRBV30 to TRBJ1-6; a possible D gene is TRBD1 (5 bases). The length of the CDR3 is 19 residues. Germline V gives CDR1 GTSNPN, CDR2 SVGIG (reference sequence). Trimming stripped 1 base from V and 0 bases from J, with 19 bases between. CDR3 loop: CAWSGMTVPLGSYNSPLHF. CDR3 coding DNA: TGTGCCTGGAGTGGGATGACAGTCCCTCTCGGCTCCTATAATTCACCCCTCCACTTT.

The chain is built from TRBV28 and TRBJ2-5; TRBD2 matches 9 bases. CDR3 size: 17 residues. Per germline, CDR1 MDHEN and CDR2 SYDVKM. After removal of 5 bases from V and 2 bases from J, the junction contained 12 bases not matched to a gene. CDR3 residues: CASSTPSGLAGQETQYF. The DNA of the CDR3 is TGTGCCAGCAGTACTCCCTCGGGGCTAGCGGGGCAAGAGACCCAGTACTTC.

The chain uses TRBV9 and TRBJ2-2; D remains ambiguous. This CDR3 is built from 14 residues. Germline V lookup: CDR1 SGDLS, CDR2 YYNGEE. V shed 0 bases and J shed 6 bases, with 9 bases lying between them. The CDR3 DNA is TGTGCCAGCAGCGTAGCTGACTCCCCCGGGGAGCTGTTTTTT. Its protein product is CASSVADSPGELFF. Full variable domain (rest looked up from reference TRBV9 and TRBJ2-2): DSGVTQTPKHLITATGQRVTLRCSPRSGDLSVYWYQQSLDQGLQFLIQYYNGEERAKGNILERFSAQQFPDLHSELNLSSLELGDSALYFCASSVADSPGELFFGEGSRLTVL.

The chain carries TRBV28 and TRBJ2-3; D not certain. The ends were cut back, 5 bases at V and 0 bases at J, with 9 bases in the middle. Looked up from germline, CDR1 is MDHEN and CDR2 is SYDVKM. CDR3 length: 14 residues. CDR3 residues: CASSQATSTDTQYF. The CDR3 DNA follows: TGTGCCAGCAGTCAGGCGACTAGCACAGATACGCAGTATTTT.

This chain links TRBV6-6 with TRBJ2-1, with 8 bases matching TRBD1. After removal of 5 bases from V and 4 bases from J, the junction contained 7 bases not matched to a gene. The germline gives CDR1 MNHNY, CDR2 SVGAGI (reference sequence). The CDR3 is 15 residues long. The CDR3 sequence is CASSRTGNLYNEQFF. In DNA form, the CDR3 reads TGTGCCAGCAGTAGGACAGGGAACCTATACAATGAGCAGTTCTTC.

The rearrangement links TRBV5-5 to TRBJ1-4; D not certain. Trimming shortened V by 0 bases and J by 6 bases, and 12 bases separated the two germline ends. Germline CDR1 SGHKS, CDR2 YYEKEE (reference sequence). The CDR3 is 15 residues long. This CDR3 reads CASSLGESLDEKLFF. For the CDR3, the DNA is TGTGCCAGCAGCTTGGGGGAGAGCCTGGATGAAAAACTGTTTTTT.

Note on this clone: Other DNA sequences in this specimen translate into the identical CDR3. Here the CDR3 reads CASSPGSYEQYF. CDR3 DNA sequence: TGTGCCAGCAGCCCAGGCTCCTACGAGCAGTACTTC. The genes are TRBV28 and TRBJ2-7, with D hard to call. Germline-derived CDR1 and CDR2 are MDHEN and SYDVKM. V was clipped by 6 bases and J by 0 bases, with 6 bases between them. The CDR3 spans 12 residues.

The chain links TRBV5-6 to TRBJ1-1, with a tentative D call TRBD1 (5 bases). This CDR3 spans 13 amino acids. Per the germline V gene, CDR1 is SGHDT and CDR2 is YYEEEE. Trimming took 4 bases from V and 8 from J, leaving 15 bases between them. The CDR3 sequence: CASSTGLKREAFF. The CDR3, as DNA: TGTGCCAGCAGCACGGGACTTAAGAGAGAAGCTTTCTTT.

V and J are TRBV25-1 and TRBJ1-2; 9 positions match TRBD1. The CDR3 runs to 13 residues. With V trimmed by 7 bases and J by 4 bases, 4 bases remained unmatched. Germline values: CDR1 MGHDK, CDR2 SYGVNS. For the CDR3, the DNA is TGTGCCAGCACCGGGACAGGGACCTATGGCTACACCTTC. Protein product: CASTGTGTYGYTF.

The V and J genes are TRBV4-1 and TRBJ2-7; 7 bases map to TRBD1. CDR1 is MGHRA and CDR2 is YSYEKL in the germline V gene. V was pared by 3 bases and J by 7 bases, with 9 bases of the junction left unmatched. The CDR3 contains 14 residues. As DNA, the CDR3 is TGCGCCAGCAGCCAGCACATAACAGGGGAAGAGCAGTACTTC. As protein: CASSQHITGEEQYF.

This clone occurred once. The DNA for the CDR3 is TGTGCCAGCAGCCCCGGGGGAACCAACACTGAAGCTTTCTTT. Its translation is CASSPGGTNTEAFF. This chain joins TRBV27 and TRBJ1-1, with D perhaps TRBD1 (5 bases). V dropped 6 bases and J dropped 2 bases, with 13 bases sitting between them. The length of the CDR3 is 14 residues. CDR1 and CDR2 from the germline V gene are MNHEY and SMNVEV (reference sequence).

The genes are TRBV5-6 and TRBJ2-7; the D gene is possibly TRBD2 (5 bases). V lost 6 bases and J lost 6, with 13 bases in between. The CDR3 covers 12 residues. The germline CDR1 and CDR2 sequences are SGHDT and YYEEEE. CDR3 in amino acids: CASKPGGGEQYF. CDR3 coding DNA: TGTGCCAGCAAACCCGGAGGTGGCGAGCAGTACTTC.

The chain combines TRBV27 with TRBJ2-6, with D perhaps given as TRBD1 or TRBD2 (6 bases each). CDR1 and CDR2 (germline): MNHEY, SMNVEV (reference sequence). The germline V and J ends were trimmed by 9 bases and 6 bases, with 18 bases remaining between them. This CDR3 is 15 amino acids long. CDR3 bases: TGTGCCAGTCGGCGATTGGGGGGCGAGGCCAACGTCCTGACTTTC. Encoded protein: CASRRLGGEANVLTF.

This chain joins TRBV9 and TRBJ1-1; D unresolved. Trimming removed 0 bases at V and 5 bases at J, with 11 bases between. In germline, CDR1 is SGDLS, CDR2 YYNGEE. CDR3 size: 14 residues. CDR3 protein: CASSVVTRWTEAFF. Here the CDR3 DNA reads TGTGCCAGCAGCGTAGTTACCCGTTGGACTGAAGCTTTCTTT. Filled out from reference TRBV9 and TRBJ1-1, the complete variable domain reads DSGVTQTPKHLITATGQRVTLRCSPRSGDLSVYWYQQSLDQGLQFLIQYYNGEERAKGNILERFSAQQFPDLHSELNLSSLELGDSALYFCASSVVTRWTEAFFGQGTRLTVV.

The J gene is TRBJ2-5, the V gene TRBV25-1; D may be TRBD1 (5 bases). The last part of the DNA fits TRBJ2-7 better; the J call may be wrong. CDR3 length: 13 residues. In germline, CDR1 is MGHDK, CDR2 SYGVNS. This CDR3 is CASSSQGFYEQYF. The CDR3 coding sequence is TGTGCCAGCAGCTCTCAGGGTTTTTACGAGCAGTACTTC.

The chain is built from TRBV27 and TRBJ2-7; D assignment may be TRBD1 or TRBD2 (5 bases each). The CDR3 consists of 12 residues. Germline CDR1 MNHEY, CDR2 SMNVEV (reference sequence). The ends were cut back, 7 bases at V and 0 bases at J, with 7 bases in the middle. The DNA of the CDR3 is TGTGCCAGCAAGGGGAGCTCCTACGAGCAGTACTTC. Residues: CASKGSSYEQYF.